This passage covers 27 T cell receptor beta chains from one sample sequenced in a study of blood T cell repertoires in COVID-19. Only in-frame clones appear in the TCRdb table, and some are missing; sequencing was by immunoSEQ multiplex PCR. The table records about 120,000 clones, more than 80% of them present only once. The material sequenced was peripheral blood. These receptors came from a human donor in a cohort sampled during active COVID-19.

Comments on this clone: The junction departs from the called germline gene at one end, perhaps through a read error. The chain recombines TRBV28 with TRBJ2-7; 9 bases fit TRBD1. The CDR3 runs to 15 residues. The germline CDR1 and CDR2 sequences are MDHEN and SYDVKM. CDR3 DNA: TGTGCCAGCAGTTTCAGCGGGACAGGGAAATCCGGCGCGATATTC. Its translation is CASSFSGTGKSGAIF.

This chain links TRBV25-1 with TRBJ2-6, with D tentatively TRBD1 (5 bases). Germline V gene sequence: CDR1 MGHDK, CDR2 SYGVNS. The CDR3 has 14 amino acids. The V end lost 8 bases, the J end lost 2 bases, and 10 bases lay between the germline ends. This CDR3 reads CASSDSTGANVLTF. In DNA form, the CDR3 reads TGTGCCAGCTCAGACAGTACTGGGGCCAACGTCCTGACTTTC.

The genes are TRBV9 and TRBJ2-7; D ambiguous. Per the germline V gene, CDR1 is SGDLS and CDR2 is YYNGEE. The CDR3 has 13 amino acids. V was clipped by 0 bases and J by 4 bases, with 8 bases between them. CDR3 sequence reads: CASSVATGYEQYF. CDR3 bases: TGTGCCAGCAGCGTAGCTACCGGGTACGAGCAGTACTTC.

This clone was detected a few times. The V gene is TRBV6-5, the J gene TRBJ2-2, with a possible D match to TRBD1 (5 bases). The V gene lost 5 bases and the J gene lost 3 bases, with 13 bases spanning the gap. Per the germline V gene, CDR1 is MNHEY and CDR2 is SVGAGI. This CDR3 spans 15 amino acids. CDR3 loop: CASSPTAEYTGELFF. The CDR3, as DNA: TGTGCCAGCAGTCCGACAGCAGAGTACACCGGGGAGCTGTTTTTT.

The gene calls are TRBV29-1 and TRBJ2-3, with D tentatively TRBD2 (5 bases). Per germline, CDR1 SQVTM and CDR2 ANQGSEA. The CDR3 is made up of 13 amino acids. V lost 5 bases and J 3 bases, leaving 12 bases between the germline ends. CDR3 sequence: CSVSGMGTDTQYF. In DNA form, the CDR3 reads TGCAGCGTTTCCGGGATGGGGACAGATACGCAGTATTTT.

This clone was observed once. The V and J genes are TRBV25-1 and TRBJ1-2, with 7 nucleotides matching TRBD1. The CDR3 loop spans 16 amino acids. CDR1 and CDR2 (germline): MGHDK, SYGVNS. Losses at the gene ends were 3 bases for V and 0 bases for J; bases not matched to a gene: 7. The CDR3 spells CASSESWGTANYGYTF. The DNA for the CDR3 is TGTGCCAGCAGTGAGAGTTGGGGGACAGCTAACTATGGCTACACCTTC.

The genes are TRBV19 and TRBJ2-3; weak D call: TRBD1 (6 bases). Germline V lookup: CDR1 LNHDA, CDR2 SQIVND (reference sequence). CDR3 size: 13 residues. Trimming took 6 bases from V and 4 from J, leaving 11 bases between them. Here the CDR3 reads CASRQGNADTQYF. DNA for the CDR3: TGTGCCAGTAGACAGGGTAATGCAGATACGCAGTATTTT.

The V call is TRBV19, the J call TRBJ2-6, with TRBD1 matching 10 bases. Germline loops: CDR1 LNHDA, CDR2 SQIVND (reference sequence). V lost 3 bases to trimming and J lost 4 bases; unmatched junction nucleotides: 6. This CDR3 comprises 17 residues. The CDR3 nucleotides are TGTGCCAGTAGTATCGGGACAGGGGTATCGGGGGCCAACGTCCTGACTTTC. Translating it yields CASSIGTGVSGANVLTF.

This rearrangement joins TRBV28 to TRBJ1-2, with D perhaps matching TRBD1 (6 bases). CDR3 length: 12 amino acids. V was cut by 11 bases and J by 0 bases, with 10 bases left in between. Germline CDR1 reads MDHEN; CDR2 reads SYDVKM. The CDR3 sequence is CASGVPNYGYTF. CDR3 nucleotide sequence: TGTGCCTCAGGGGTACCTAACTATGGCTACACCTTC.

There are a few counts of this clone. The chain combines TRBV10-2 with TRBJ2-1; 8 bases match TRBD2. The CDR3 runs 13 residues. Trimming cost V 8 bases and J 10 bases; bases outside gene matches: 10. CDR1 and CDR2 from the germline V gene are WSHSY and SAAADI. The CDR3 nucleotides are TGCGCCAGCGCACTAGCGGTATCCGGGGAGCAGTTCTTC. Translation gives CASALAVSGEQFF.

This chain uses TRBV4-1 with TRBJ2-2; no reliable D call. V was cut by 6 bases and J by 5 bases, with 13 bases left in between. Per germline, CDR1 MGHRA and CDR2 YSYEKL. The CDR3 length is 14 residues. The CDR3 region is CASRNVGETGELFF. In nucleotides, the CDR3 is TGCGCCAGCAGGAACGTCGGTGAGACCGGGGAGCTGTTTTTT.

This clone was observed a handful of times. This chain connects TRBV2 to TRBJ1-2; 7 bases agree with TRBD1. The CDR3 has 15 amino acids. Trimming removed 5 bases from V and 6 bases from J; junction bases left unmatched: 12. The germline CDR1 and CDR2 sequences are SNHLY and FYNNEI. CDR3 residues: CASSRTGVKPHGYTF. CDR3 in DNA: TGTGCCAGCAGTAGGACAGGCGTCAAGCCGCATGGCTACACCTTC.

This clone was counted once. Here the CDR3 reads CASSDRQGKQYF. CDR3 coding DNA: TGTGCCAGCAGTGATCGACAGGGGAAGCAGTACTTC. The chain recombines TRBV6-1 with TRBJ2-7, with TRBD1 matching 8 bases. This CDR3 comprises 12 residues. The germline V gene encodes CDR1 MNHNS and CDR2 SASEGT. V lost 3 bases and J lost 8; bases outside the gene matches: 3.

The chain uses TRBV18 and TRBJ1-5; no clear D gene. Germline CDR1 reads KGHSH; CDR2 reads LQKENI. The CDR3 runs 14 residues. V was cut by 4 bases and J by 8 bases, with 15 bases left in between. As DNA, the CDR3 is TGTGCCAGCTCACTGGACTATCCCCCGGAGCCCCAGCATTTT. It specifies CASSLDYPPEPQHF. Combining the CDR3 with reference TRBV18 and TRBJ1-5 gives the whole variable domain NAGVMQNPRHLVRRRGQEARLRCSPMKGHSHVYWYRQLPEEGLKFMVYLQKENIIDESGMPKERFSAEFPKEGPSILRIQQVVRGDSAAYFCASSLDYPPEPQHFGDGTRLSIL.

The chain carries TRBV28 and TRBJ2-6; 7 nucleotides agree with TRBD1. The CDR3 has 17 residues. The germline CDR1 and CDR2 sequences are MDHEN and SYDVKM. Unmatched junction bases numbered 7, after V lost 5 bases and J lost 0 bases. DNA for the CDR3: TGTGCCAGCAGTCCGTGGGACAGCTACTCTGGGGCCAACGTCCTGACTTTC. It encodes CASSPWDSYSGANVLTF.

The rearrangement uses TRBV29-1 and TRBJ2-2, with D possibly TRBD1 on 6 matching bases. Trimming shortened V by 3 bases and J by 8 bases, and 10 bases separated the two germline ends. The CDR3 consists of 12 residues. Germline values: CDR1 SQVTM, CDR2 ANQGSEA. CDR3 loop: CSVDTGPGELFF. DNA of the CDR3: TGCAGCGTTGATACAGGGCCGGGGGAGCTGTTTTTT.

For the CDR3, the DNA is TGTGCCAGTAGACCGACAGCAAACTATGGCTACACCTTC. Amino acid sequence: CASRPTANYGYTF. The chain uses TRBV19 and TRBJ1-2, with a weak D call TRBD1 (5 bases). The CDR3 consists of 13 residues. V was shortened by 6 bases and J by 2 bases, with 10 bases between the two germline ends. CDR1 is LNHDA, CDR2 SQIVND, per germline (reference sequence).

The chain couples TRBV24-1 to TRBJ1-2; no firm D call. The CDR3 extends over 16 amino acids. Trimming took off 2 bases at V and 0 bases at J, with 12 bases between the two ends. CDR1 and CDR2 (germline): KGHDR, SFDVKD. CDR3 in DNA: TGTGCCACCAGTGATTGGGCGCCTACCCCTAACTATGGCTACACCTTC. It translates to CATSDWAPTPNYGYTF.

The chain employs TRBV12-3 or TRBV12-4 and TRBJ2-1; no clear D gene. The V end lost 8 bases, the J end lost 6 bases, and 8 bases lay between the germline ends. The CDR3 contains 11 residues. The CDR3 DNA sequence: TGTGCCAGCTCGCGCGGCAATGAGCAGTTCTTC. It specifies CASSRGNEQFF.

CDR3 sequence (DNA): TGTGCCAGCAGCAACCAGAGGGACAGGCCTAACTATGGCTACACCTTC. It translates to CASSNQRDRPNYGYTF. The chain links TRBV6-2 or TRBV6-3 to TRBJ1-2; 8 bases match TRBD1. J lost 0 bases, V lost 6 bases, and 9 bases had no gene match. This CDR3 contains 16 residues. Germline CDR1 and CDR2: MNHEY and SVGEGT.

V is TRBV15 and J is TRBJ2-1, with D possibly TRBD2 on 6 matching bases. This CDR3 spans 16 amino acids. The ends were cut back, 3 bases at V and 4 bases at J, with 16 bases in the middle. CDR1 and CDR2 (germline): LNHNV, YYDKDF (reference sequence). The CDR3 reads CATSRIAGKLYNEQFF. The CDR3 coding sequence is TGTGCCACCAGCAGGATCGCGGGGAAACTTTACAATGAGCAGTTCTTC.

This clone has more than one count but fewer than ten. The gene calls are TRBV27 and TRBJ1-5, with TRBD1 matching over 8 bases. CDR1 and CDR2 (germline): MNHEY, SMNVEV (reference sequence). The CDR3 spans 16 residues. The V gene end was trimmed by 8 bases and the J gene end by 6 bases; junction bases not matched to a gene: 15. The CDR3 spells CASRSSGQGAVQPQHF. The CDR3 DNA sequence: TGTGCCAGCCGATCGTCTGGGCAGGGGGCGGTTCAGCCCCAGCATTTT.

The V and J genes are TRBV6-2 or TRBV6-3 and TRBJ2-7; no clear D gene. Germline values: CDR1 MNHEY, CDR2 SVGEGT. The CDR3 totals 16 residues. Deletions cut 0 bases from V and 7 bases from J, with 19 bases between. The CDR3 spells CASSYSKIRVQLEQYF. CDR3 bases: TGTGCCAGCAGTTACTCGAAGATACGGGTCCAATTGGAGCAGTACTTC.

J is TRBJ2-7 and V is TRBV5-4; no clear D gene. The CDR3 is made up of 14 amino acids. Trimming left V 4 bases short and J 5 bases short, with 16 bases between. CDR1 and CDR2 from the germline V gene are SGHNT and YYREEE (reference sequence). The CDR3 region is CASSASIARHEQYF. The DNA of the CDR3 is TGTGCCAGCAGCGCCTCAATAGCACGGCACGAGCAGTACTTC.

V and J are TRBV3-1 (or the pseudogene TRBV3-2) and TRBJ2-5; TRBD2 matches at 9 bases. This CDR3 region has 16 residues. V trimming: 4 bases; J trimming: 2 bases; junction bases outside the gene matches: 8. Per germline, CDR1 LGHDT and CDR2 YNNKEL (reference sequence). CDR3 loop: CASSRVSGGPQETQYF. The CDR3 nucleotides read TGTGCCAGCAGCCGCGTGAGCGGGGGGCCGCAAGAGACCCAGTACTTC.

CDR3 nucleotides: TGCGCCAGCAGCCCATCGGGGTACGAGCAGTACTTC. Protein product: CASSPSGYEQYF. This rearrangement joins TRBV5-1 to TRBJ2-7, with a weak D call TRBD2 (5 bases). Per the germline V gene, CDR1 is SGHRS and CDR2 is YFSETQ. V dropped 4 bases and J dropped 4 bases, with 9 bases sitting between them. This CDR3 spans 12 amino acids.

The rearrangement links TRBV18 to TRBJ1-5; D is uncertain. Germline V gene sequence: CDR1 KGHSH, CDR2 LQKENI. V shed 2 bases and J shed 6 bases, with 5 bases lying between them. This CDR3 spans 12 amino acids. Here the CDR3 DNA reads TGTGCCAGCTCACCAACAAGTCAGCCCCAGCATTTT. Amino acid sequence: CASSPTSQPQHF.